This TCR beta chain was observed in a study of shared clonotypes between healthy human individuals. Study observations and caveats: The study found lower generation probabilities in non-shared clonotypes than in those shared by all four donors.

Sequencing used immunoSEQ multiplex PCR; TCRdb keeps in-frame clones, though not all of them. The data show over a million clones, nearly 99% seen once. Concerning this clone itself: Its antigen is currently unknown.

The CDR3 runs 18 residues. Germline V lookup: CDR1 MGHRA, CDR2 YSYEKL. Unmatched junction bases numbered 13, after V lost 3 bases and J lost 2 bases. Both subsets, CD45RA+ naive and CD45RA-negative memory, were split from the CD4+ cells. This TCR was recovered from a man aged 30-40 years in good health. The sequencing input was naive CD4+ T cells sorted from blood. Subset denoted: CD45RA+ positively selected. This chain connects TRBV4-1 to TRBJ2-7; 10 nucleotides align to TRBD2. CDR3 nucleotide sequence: TGCGCCAGCAGCCAGGGGGTTCCGGGACTAGCGACAGCCTACGAGCAGTACTTC. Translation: CASSQGVPGLATAYEQYF.